This TCR beta chain was retrieved from a study of blood T cell repertoires in COVID-19. The CDR3 totals 15 residues. The V gene's germline CDR1 is MDHEN and CDR2 SYDVKM. The germline V and J ends were trimmed by 3 bases and 0 bases, with 9 bases remaining between them. The method was immunoSEQ multiplex PCR; TCRdb's version includes in-frame clones alone and lacks a portion of them. The sample lists around 220,000 clones; more than 70% were seen once. Sequenced sample: PBMCs or T cells enriched from blood (not recorded which). The chain carries TRBV28 and TRBJ1-5, with D uncertain. The receptor comes from a middle-aged woman with acute COVID-19. CDR3 residues: CASSLRSNSNQPQHF. CDR3 coding DNA: TGTGCCAGCAGTTTGCGTAGCAATAGCAATCAGCCCCAGCATTTT.